The clone carrying this T cell receptor beta chain was observed a few times. The sample comes from a study of blood T cell repertoires in COVID-19. Methods used by the authors: For nucleated cells, counts were estimated from reference gene primer amplification. TCRdb's table, derived via immunoSEQ multiplex PCR, lists solely in-frame clones and lacks some. Clone size and the V and J calls come from that table; the DNA yielded D and trimming. The sample holds approximately 500,000 clones, approximately 91% seen once. Trimming took 6 bases from V and 5 from J; bases not matched to a gene: 10. This CDR3 contains 15 residues. Germline values: CDR1 SGHTA, CDR2 FQGNSA.

This clonotype was sampled from a woman between 45 and 60 years old with COVID-19, enrolled during active disease. What was sequenced was peripheral blood. The chain is built from TRBV7-2 and TRBJ1-2; 9 bases fit TRBD1. The CDR3 spells CASRANTGGEYGYTF. Written as DNA, the CDR3 is TGTGCCAGCAGGGCGAACACAGGGGGCGAATATGGCTACACCTTC.